The 6 T cell receptor beta chains in this list originate from one sample, sequenced in a study of T-cell reconstitution after alpha-beta-depleted transplantation in children. Preparation of the TCRbeta library used unique molecular identifiers. TCRdb reprocessed the PCR reads with MiXCR, giving one entry per CDR3 protein. Of fewer than 550,000 distinct CDR3 sequences in the sample, roughly a tenth were seen once. This specimen was PBMCs, taken before TCRalphabeta/CD19-depleted stem cell transplant. The receptors here all came from a child aged 2 to 10 with inherited bone marrow failure, due to receive a stem cell transplant.

The rearrangement uses TRBV19 and TRBJ1-5; D may be TRBD1 (5 bases). CDR1 is LNHDA and CDR2 is SQIVND in the germline V gene (reference sequence). The V end was cut by 9 bases, the J end by 15 bases, with 24 bases between. The CDR3 runs to 13 residues. CDR3 DNA: TGTGCCAGCGGACCGCCCTTTGGAGACAGTTGGCATTTT. Protein product: CASGPPFGDSWHF.

The V gene is TRBV5-6, the J gene TRBJ2-4, with D perhaps matching TRBD2 (6 bases). This CDR3 comprises 16 residues. Germline V gene lookup returns CDR1 SGHDT and CDR2 YYEEEE. Trimming left V 3 bases short and J 0 bases short, with 13 bases between. The DNA of the CDR3 is TGTGCCAGCAGCTCTCGGGAGAGCCGAGCCAAAAACATTCAGTACTTC. It is translated as CASSSRESRAKNIQYF.

The V gene is TRBV15, the J gene TRBJ2-5; 7 bases align to TRBD2. Germline lookup yields CDR1 LNHNV and CDR2 YYDKDF (reference sequence). The CDR3 extends over 16 amino acids. The V segment lost 3 bases and the J segment 7 bases; nucleotides outside the gene matches: 14. The CDR3 here is CATSRDVGMGGGTQYF. In nucleotides, the CDR3 is TGTGCCACCAGCAGGGACGTGGGGATGGGGGGGGGGACCCAGTACTTC.

This clonotype was recorded many times. This chain uses TRBV6-2 or TRBV6-3 with TRBJ2-1, with 7 bases that match TRBD2. Germline assignment: CDR1 MNHEY and CDR2 SVGEGT. Germline trimming cut 5 bases from V and 3 bases from J; bases unmatched to any gene: 10. The CDR3 is made up of 16 amino acids. CDR3 protein: CASSRDWGGIYNEQFF. The CDR3 nucleotides are TGTGCCAGCAGTCGGGACTGGGGGGGTATCTACAATGAGCAGTTCTTC.

This chain uses TRBV29-1 with TRBJ2-1; D uncertain. With 4 bases removed from V and 0 bases from J, the gap between germline ends came to 22 bases. The germline V gene encodes CDR1 SQVTM and CDR2 ANQGSEA. The CDR3 length is 18 residues. CDR3 residues: CSVVANVRQTTSYNEQFF. The DNA for the CDR3 is TGCAGCGTTGTGGCCAATGTGCGCCAAACTACCTCCTACAATGAGCAGTTCTTC.

This clonotype was detected ten times or more. The J gene is TRBJ2-7, the V gene TRBV10-3, with 10 bases fitting TRBD1. The CDR3 length is 13 residues. Trimming took 6 bases from V and 6 from J; bases not matched to a gene: 5. Germline CDR1 is ENHRY and CDR2 is SYGVKD. In nucleotides, the CDR3 is TGTGCCATCAGAGGGACAGGGGCTCGCGAGCAGTACTTC. Residues: CAIRGTGAREQYF.